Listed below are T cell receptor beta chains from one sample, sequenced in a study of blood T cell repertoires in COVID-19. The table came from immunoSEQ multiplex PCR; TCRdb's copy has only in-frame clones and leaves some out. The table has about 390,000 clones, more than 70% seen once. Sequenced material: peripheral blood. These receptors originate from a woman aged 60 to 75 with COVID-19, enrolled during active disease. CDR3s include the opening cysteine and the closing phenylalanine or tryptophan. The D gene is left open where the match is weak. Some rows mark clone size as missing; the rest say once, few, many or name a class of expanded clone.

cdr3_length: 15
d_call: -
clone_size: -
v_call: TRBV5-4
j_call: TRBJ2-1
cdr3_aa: CASSLQSQGGNEQFF
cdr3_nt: TGTGCCAGCAGCCTCCAGTCCCAGGGGGGTAATGAGCAGTTCTTC

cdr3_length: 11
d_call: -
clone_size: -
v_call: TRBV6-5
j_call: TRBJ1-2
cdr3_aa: CASRDAGGYTF
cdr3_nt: TGTGCCAGCAGAGACGCAGGCGGCTACACCTTC

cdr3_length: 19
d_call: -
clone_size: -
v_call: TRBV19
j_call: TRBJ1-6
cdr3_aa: CASSTRTVTTTAYNSPLHF
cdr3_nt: TGTGCCAGTAGTACTCGGACAGTAACGACAACGGCTTATAATTCACCCCTCCACTTT

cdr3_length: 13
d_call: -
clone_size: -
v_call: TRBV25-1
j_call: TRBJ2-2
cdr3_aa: CASVGPGTGELFF
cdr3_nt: -

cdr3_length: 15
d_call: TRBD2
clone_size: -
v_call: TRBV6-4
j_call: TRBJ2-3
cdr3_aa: CASSDERGTTDTQYF
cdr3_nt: TGTGCCAGCAGTGACGAGCGGGGGACCACAGATACGCAGTATTTT

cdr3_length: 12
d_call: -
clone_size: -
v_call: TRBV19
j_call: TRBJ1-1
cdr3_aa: CASSPLYTEAFF
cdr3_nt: TGTGCCAGTAGTCCTCTCTACACTGAAGCTTTCTTT

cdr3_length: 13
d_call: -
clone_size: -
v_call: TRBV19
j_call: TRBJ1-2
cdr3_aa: CASSIQGNYGYTF
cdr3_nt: TGTGCCAGTAGTATTCAGGGGAACTATGGCTACACCTTC

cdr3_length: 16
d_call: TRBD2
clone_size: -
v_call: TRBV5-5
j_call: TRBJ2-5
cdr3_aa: CASSLAISGAQETQYF
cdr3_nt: TGTGCCAGCAGCTTGGCAATTAGCGGGGCTCAAGAGACCCAGTACTTC

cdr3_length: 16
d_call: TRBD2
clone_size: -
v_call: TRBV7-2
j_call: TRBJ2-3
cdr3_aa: CASSLIVSGGASTQYF
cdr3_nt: TGTGCCAGCAGCTTAATAGTAAGCGGGGGGGCCAGTACGCAGTATTTT

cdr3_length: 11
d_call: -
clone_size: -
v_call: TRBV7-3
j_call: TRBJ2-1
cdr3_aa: CASSPGGEQFF
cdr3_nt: TGTGCCAGCAGCCCAGGAGGTGAGCAGTTCTTC

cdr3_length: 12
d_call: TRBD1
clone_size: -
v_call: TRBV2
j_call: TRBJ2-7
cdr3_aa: CASKGGIYEQYF
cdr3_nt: TGTGCCAGCAAAGGGGGCATCTACGAGCAGTACTTC

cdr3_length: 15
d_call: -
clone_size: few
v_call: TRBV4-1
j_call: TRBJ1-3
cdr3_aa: CASSQNRYSGNTIYF
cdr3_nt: TGCGCCAGCAGCCAAAACAGGTACTCTGGAAACACCATATATTTT

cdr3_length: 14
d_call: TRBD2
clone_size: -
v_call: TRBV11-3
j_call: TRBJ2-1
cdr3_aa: CASSSLAGGGEQFF
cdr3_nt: TGTGCCAGCAGCTCCCTGGCGGGCGGGGGAGAGCAGTTCTTC

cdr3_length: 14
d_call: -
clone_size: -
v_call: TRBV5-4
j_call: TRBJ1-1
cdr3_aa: CASSLVGAGAEAFF
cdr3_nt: TGTGCCAGCAGCTTGGTAGGGGCAGGCGCTGAAGCTTTCTTT

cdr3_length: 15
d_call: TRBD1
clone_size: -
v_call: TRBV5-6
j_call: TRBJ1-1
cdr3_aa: CASSYTGTVYTEAFF
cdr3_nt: TGTGCCAGCAGTTACACCGGGACAGTCTACACTGAAGCTTTCTTT